What follows are 32 T cell receptor beta chains derived from one specimen sequenced in a study of technical replicates of blood from several donors. This table comes from immunoSEQ multiplex PCR, and its TCRdb copy is limited to in-frame clones, with some not included. The repertoire holds around 80,000 clones, about 92% seen once, with more than 0.2% in the top ten. Sequencing was done on a sample of T cells isolated from PBMCs. These TCRs come from a human donor in good health.

The V gene is TRBV2, the J gene TRBJ2-1; 9 bases agree with TRBD2. Germline V gene data show CDR1 as SNHLY and CDR2 as FYNNEI. This CDR3 contains 12 residues. With V trimmed by 11 bases and J by 4 bases, 3 bases remained unmatched. The CDR3 sequence: CAWGLAYNEQFF. CDR3 DNA sequence: TGTGCCTGGGGACTAGCTTACAATGAGCAGTTCTTC.

The chain couples TRBV4-1 to TRBJ1-4, with D hard to call. Between the trimmed V and J ends, which lost 1 base and 8 bases, there was a span of 5 bases. Germline V gene sequence: CDR1 MGHRA, CDR2 YSYEKL. This CDR3 is built from 12 residues. Here the CDR3 reads CASSQVEEKLFF. The CDR3, as DNA: TGCGCCAGCAGCCAAGTAGAAGAAAAACTGTTTTTT.

The V gene is TRBV6-4, the J gene TRBJ1-3, with 7 bases aligning to TRBD1. Germline assignment: CDR1 MRHNA and CDR2 SNTAGT. Germline trimming cut 7 bases from V and 4 bases from J; bases unmatched to any gene: 22. CDR3 size: 19 residues. CDR3 coding DNA: TGTGCCAGCACCCGGACAGGTTCTCACCCCTTGTCTGCGGGAAACACCATATATTTT. Translation gives CASTRTGSHPLSAGNTIYF.

The chain links TRBV28 to TRBJ1-5, with 7 bases aligning to TRBD1. With V trimmed by 4 bases and J by 4 bases, 4 bases remained unmatched. The length of the CDR3 is 14 residues. Germline-derived CDR1 and CDR2 are MDHEN and SYDVKM. Here the CDR3 DNA reads TGTGCCAGCAGTTACGACAGGGTTAATCAGCCCCAGCATTTT. Protein sequence: CASSYDRVNQPQHF. The entire variable domain, with the rest obtained from reference TRBV28 and TRBJ1-5, is as follows: DVKVTQSSRYLVKRTGEKVFLECVQDMDHENMFWYRQDPGLGLRLIYFSYDVKMKEKGDIPEGYSVSREKKERFSLILESASTNQTSMYLCASSYDRVNQPQHFGDGTRLSIL.

The chain recombines TRBV4-2 with TRBJ2-7; 15 positions agree with TRBD2. Germline assignment: CDR1 LGHNA and CDR2 YNFKEQ. CDR3 length: 16 amino acids. V shed 4 bases and J 5 bases; nucleotides not matched to a gene: 6. Here the CDR3 DNA reads TGTGCCAGCAGCCGCGGACTAGCGGGAGGGCCCCACGAGCAGTACTTC. Protein sequence: CASSRGLAGGPHEQYF.

The sample holds one count of this clone. The chain recombines TRBV5-6 with TRBJ2-1; D perhaps matches TRBD1 (5 bases). V shed 1 base and J shed 3 bases, with 14 bases lying between them. The CDR3 has 16 amino acids. The germline gives CDR1 SGHDT, CDR2 YYEEEE. The CDR3 DNA is TGTGCCAGCAGCTTGTCATCAGGGTACTACTACAATGAGCAGTTCTTC. Translating gives CASSLSSGYYYNEQFF.

V and J are TRBV9 and TRBJ2-5; D is unclear. From germline, CDR1 is SGDLS and CDR2 YYNGEE. The CDR3 runs 15 residues. Trimming left V 0 bases short and J 2 bases short, with 11 bases between. CDR3 sequence: CASSVDQRFQETQYF. The CDR3, as DNA: TGTGCCAGCAGCGTAGATCAGAGGTTTCAAGAGACCCAGTACTTC.

The V gene is TRBV18, the J gene TRBJ1-3; perhaps TRBD1 as D (5 bases). The ends were cut back, 0 bases at V and 2 bases at J, with 8 bases in the middle. CDR3 length: 15 residues. The germline V gene has CDR1 KGHSH and CDR2 LQKENI. CDR3 region: CASSPPRVPGNTIYF. CDR3 coding DNA: TGTGCCAGCTCACCACCCAGGGTTCCTGGAAACACCATATATTTT.

V gene TRBV11-2 combines with J gene TRBJ1-1; D ambiguous. Germline loops: CDR1 SGHAT, CDR2 FQNNGV. CDR3 length equals 15 residues. The ends were cut back, 4 bases at V and 3 bases at J, with 15 bases in the middle. The DNA for the CDR3 is TGTGCCAGCAGCTCAAAATCAACTATCTACACTGAAGCTTTCTTT. Its translation is CASSSKSTIYTEAFF.

This clone has just one count. The rearrangement joins TRBV19 to TRBJ2-3; D call uncertain. Germline V gene data show CDR1 as LNHDA and CDR2 as SQIVND (reference sequence). The CDR3 totals 16 residues. V lost 7 bases, J lost 0 bases, and 17 bases lay in between. The CDR3 region is CASKAEIVPSTDTQYF. The CDR3 region has the DNA TGTGCCAGTAAGGCGGAGATTGTACCTAGCACAGATACGCAGTATTTT.

The chain uses TRBV30 and TRBJ2-7; 7 nucleotides align to TRBD1. Unmatched junction bases numbered 8, after V lost 1 base and J lost 5 bases. Germline V gives CDR1 GTSNPN, CDR2 SVGIG (reference sequence). The CDR3 loop spans 14 amino acids. This CDR3 is CAWSGVAQGNEQYF. In DNA form, the CDR3 reads TGTGCCTGGAGTGGGGTCGCACAGGGGAACGAGCAGTACTTC. Together with reference TRBV30 and TRBJ2-7, the CDR3 gives the full variable domain: SQTIHQWPATLVQPVGSPLSLECTVEGTSNPNLYWYRQAAGRGLQLLFYSVGIGQISSEVPQNLSASRPQDRQFILSSKKLLLSDSGFYLCAWSGVAQGNEQYFGPGTRLTVT.

The genes are TRBV7-9 and TRBJ2-3, with 9 bases matching TRBD2. CDR1 and CDR2 (germline): SEHNR, FQNEAQ (reference sequence). The J segment lost 2 bases and the V segment lost 3 bases, leaving 6 bases of the junction unmatched. The CDR3 is made up of 16 amino acids. The CDR3 coding sequence is TGTGCCAGCAGCTTTGAGGCGGGAGGGCTCACAGATACGCAGTATTTT. Translated, it gives CASSFEAGGLTDTQYF.

This chain joins TRBV5-1 and TRBJ2-1, with TRBD1 as a possible D gene (5 bases). Germline-derived CDR1 and CDR2 are SGHRS and YFSETQ. This CDR3 has 16 residues. V lost 0 bases and J 2 bases, leaving 12 bases between the germline ends. The CDR3 DNA follows: TGCGCCAGCAGCTTGGTTCCAGGGCCGACCTACAATGAGCAGTTCTTC. This translates into CASSLVPGPTYNEQFF.

The V call is TRBV11-2, the J call TRBJ2-1, with a weak D call TRBD2 (7 bases). This CDR3 region has 16 residues. Germline-derived CDR1 and CDR2 are SGHAT and FQNNGV. V shed 4 bases and J shed 8 bases, with 21 bases lying between them. CDR3 nucleotides: TGTGCCAGCAGCTCCACGGGGGGCGGGAGTAGGCATGAGCAGTTCTTC. Its protein product is CASSSTGGGSRHEQFF. The variable domain in full, completed from reference TRBV11-2 and TRBJ2-1, reads EAGVAQSPRYKIIEKRQSVAFWCNPISGHATLYWYQQILGQGPKLLIQFQNNGVVDDSQLPKDRFSAERLKGVDSTLKIQPAKLEDSAVYLCASSSTGGGSRHEQFFGPGTRLTVL.

The chain employs TRBV30 and TRBJ2-7; 9 bases are a match to TRBD1. Germline CDR1 GTSNPN, CDR2 SVGIG (reference sequence). This CDR3 has 15 amino acids. The ends lost 1 base at V and 2 bases at J; junction bases unmatched: 6. The CDR3 here is CAWSEGQGLAYEQYF. CDR3 sequence (DNA): TGTGCCTGGAGTGAGGGACAGGGTCTTGCCTACGAGCAGTACTTC.

This clone was detected once. The chain is built from TRBV5-1 and TRBJ2-7, with a possible D match to TRBD2 (5 bases). Trimming pared 0 bases from V and 0 bases from J, leaving 13 bases between. Germline V gives CDR1 SGHRS, CDR2 YFSETQ. This CDR3 has 16 amino acids. For the CDR3, the DNA is TGCGCCAGCAGCTTGGATTATTGGAGGAGCTCCTACGAGCAGTACTTC. Translation: CASSLDYWRSSYEQYF.

The gene calls are TRBV2 and TRBJ2-2; 11 nucleotides agree with TRBD2. Per germline, CDR1 SNHLY and CDR2 FYNNEI. Trimming removed 2 bases from V and 4 bases from J; junction bases left unmatched: 18. The CDR3 runs 21 residues. The CDR3 DNA follows: TGTGCCAGCAGTGAACTCGGTGCCAGGAATAGCGGGGGGGCTATCACCGGGGAGCTGTTTTTT. Protein sequence: CASSELGARNSGGAITGELFF.

DNA for the CDR3: TGTGCCAGTAGCTTAAGGGATACAGGGGGCCTGAGCAATCAGCCCCAGCATTTT. This translates into CASSLRDTGGLSNQPQHF. The rearrangement links TRBV19 to TRBJ1-5; 9 bases align to TRBD1. Germline lookup yields CDR1 LNHDA and CDR2 SQIVND (reference sequence). The CDR3 spans 18 residues. V shed 6 bases and J 1 base; nucleotides not matched to a gene: 13.

The V gene is TRBV19, the J gene TRBJ2-7; TRBD2 might be the D (5 bases). Trimming took off 6 bases at V and 5 bases at J, with 20 bases between the two ends. Germline-derived CDR1 and CDR2 are LNHDA and SQIVND (reference sequence). The CDR3 is made up of 15 amino acids. CDR3 coding DNA: TGTGCCAGTAGAAACGGCCGGGATCACGGGGACGAGCAGTACTTC. Amino acid sequence: CASRNGRDHGDEQYF.

This clone occurred once. This chain connects TRBV7-9 to TRBJ1-6; no definite D call. The length of the CDR3 is 14 residues. Per the germline V gene, CDR1 is SEHNR and CDR2 is FQNEAQ (reference sequence). Trimming took off 1 base at V and 8 bases at J, with 9 bases between the two ends. CDR3 protein: CASSLGNSYSPLHF. Here the CDR3 DNA reads TGTGCCAGCAGCTTAGGGAACAGCTATTCACCCCTCCACTTT.

This clone ranks as medium-sized. The chain has TRBV6-5 and TRBJ1-5; TRBD1 might be the D (5 bases). The CDR3 covers 14 residues. Trimming took 6 bases from V and 4 from J, leaving 13 bases between them. Germline lookup yields CDR1 MNHEY and CDR2 SVGAGI. CDR3 nucleotide sequence: TGTGCCAGCAGCGCGGGACTACAAAATCAGCCCCAGCATTTT. Residues: CASSAGLQNQPQHF.

This clone was found a few times. This chain uses TRBV18 with TRBJ1-3; D is ambiguous. CDR3 size: 15 residues. Germline CDR1 and CDR2: KGHSH and LQKENI. Deletions cut 2 bases from V and 6 bases from J, with 14 bases between. CDR3 protein: CASSPGGPSVNTIYF. DNA for the CDR3: TGTGCCAGCTCACCAGGAGGACCATCGGTAAACACCATATATTTT.

The gene calls are TRBV7-8 and TRBJ1-2, with 10 bases matching TRBD1. Germline assignment: CDR1 SGHVS and CDR2 FQNEAQ. Trimming removed 4 bases from V and 5 bases from J; junction bases left unmatched: 4. The CDR3 loop spans 14 amino acids. The CDR3 is CASSSGTGAYGYTF. The DNA for the CDR3 is TGTGCCAGCAGCTCCGGGACAGGGGCTTATGGCTACACCTTC. Full variable domain (rest looked up from reference TRBV7-8 and TRBJ1-2): GAGVSQSPRYKVAKRGQDVALRCDPISGHVSLFWYQQALGQGPEFLTYFQNEAQLDKSGLPSDRFFAERPEGSVSTLKIQRTQQEDSAVYLCASSSGTGAYGYTFGSGTRLTVV.

The CDR3 nucleotides read TGTGCCAGCAGTTACGACATCTACACCGGGGAGCTGTTTTTT. Protein: CASSYDIYTGELFF. The chain carries TRBV6-5 and TRBJ2-2; no clear D gene. V shed 2 bases and J shed 3 bases, with 7 bases lying between them. Germline loops: CDR1 MNHEY, CDR2 SVGAGI. This CDR3 is built from 14 residues.

V is TRBV9 and J is TRBJ2-7; 7 bases align to TRBD2. This CDR3 region has 17 residues. The junction had 10 bases not matched to a gene; V was cut back by 0 bases and J by 1 base. Germline CDR1 reads SGDLS; CDR2 reads YYNGEE. The CDR3 sequence is CASSVGDYHPVSYEQYF. In nucleotides, the CDR3 is TGTGCCAGCAGCGTAGGGGACTACCATCCTGTTTCCTACGAGCAGTACTTC.

The chain links TRBV5-1 to TRBJ2-7; D is possibly TRBD1 (5 bases). Trimming shortened V by 3 bases and J by 2 bases, and 18 bases separated the two germline ends. This CDR3 has 16 residues. Germline lookup yields CDR1 SGHRS and CDR2 YFSETQ. The CDR3 is CASSWGLGMTPYEQYF. The CDR3 DNA reads as TGCGCCAGCAGCTGGGGCCTTGGGATGACCCCCTACGAGCAGTACTTC. The full variable domain, completed using reference TRBV5-1 and TRBJ2-7, is KAGVTQTPRYLIKTRGQQVTLSCSPISGHRSVSWYQQTPGQGLQFLFEYFSETQRNKGNFPGRFSGRQFSNSRSEMNVSTLELGDSALYLCASSWGLGMTPYEQYFGPGTRLTVT.

J is TRBJ2-7 and V is TRBV7-9, with 7 bases identical to TRBD1. The CDR3 is 16 amino acids. Per germline, CDR1 SEHNR and CDR2 FQNEAQ (reference sequence). Trimming cost V 0 bases and J 1 base; bases outside gene matches: 6. The chain's CDR3 is CASSLATGTASYEQYF. DNA of the CDR3: TGTGCCAGCAGCTTAGCTACCGGGACAGCATCCTACGAGCAGTACTTC.

The V gene is TRBV4-1, the J gene TRBJ2-5; 7 nucleotides align to TRBD2. This CDR3 is 15 amino acids long. Germline CDR1 reads MGHRA; CDR2 reads YSYEKL. V shed 2 bases, J shed 4 bases, and the junction held 7 bases outside the gene matches. Here the CDR3 DNA reads TGCGCCAGCAGCCAAACTAGCGTATTAGCAGAGACCCAGTACTTC. Encoded protein: CASSQTSVLAETQYF.

The chain combines TRBV7-2 with TRBJ2-3; a possible D gene is TRBD2 (6 bases). From germline, CDR1 is SGHTA and CDR2 FQGNSA. The CDR3 extends over 17 amino acids. The V end lost 5 bases, the J end lost 2 bases, and 20 bases lay between the germline ends. The DNA for the CDR3 is TGTGCCAGCAGCAACGACAGAGCGGGTAGATTCACAGATACGCAGTATTTT. This gives the protein CASSNDRAGRFTDTQYF.

The chain carries TRBV7-8 and TRBJ2-5; the match to TRBD2 covers 8 bases. Unmatched junction bases numbered 9, after V lost 6 bases and J lost 3 bases. Germline values: CDR1 SGHVS, CDR2 FQNEAQ. The CDR3 has 15 amino acids. The CDR3 sequence: CASRNSGGPKETQYF. The CDR3 DNA reads TGTGCCAGCAGAAACAGCGGGGGCCCGAAAGAGACCCAGTACTTC.

This rearrangement joins TRBV7-9 to TRBJ2-7, with 10 bases fitting TRBD1. V trimming: 1 base; J trimming: 4 bases; junction bases outside the gene matches: 4. CDR3 length: 15 amino acids. The germline V gene encodes CDR1 SEHNR and CDR2 FQNEAQ (reference sequence). The CDR3 loop is CASSLVSGQGYEQYF. The CDR3 DNA sequence: TGTGCCAGCAGCTTAGTGTCGGGACAGGGGTACGAGCAGTACTTC.

The gene calls are TRBV11-3 and TRBJ2-1; 12 bases fit TRBD2. CDR3 length: 14 residues. CDR1 SGHNT and CDR2 YENEEA come from the germline V gene. The J segment lost 8 bases and the V segment lost 1 base, leaving 0 bases of the junction unmatched. For the CDR3, the DNA is TGTGCCAGCAGCTTAGGACTAGCGGGAGATGAGCAGTTCTTC. This encodes CASSLGLAGDEQFF.